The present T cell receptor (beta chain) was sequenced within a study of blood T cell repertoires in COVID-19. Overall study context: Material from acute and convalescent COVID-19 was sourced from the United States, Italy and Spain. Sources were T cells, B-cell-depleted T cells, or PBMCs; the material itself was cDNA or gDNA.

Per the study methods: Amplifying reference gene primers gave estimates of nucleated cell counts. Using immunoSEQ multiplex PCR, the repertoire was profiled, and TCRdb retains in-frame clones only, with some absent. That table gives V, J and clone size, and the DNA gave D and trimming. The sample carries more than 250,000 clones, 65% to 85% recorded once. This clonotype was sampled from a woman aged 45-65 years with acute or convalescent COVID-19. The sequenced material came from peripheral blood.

CDR3 DNA: TGCGCCAGCAGTGAGTCGGCACAGGGGCCGAGCGGCTATGGCTACACCTTC. Translation: CASSESAQGPSGYGYTF. The rearrangement uses TRBV10-2 and TRBJ1-2, with TRBD1 matching 7 bases. The CDR3 sequence is 17 residues long. With V trimmed by 0 bases and J by 4 bases, 11 bases remained unmatched. Germline CDR1 is WSHSY and CDR2 is SAAADI.